A selection of T cell receptor beta chains follows, all from one sample in a study of PD-1 blockade in classical Hodgkin lymphoma. Using immunoSEQ multiplex PCR, the repertoire was profiled, and TCRdb retains in-frame clones only, with some absent. The sample carries 75,000 to 100,000 clones, 81% recorded once. The sample here was peripheral blood mononuclear cells (PBMCs), taken before the second cycle of nivolumab. Receptors were obtained from a human donor with classical Hodgkin lymphoma. The conserved cysteine and the conserved F or W are not part of the CDR3 here. Size is omitted from some rows. Given values are once, few, many or a class for expanded clones.

V	size	CDR3
TRBV19	-	ASTRKGPYGYT
TRBV29-1	-	SVEDLGEAEQF
TRBV5-6	-	ASSLRTSGSRGYEQY
TRBV5-1	-	ASSELTSGSSEQY
TRBV18	-	ASSPLGQGYRNTIY
TRBV7-9	-	ASSSDPPRVKLF
TRBV5-1	-	ASSLAGQPHEAF
TRBV25-1	-	ASNSGYGYT
TRBV25-1	once	ASSSSRTGEELF
TRBV18	-	ASSLLAGDYNEQF
TRBV4-1	-	ASSQNIGTQSNYGYT
TRBV5-1	few	ASSFTGLTDTQY
TRBV18	once	ASSPTGSHGELF
TRBV7-8	many	ASSAPGDFPRNEQF
TRBV7-9	-	ASSLGSGVWNEQF
TRBV11-2	-	ASSGTSGTYTQY
TRBV7-3	-	ASSLSPRDTIY
TRBV5-1	-	ASSPGAEAF
TRBV19	-	ASSTAGGGTDTQY
TRBV5-1	-	ASSSGTPNTGELF
TRBV5-1	-	ASSLEGVQGGEKLF
TRBV14	-	ASSQDLPSGSNEQY
TRBV7-9	-	ASSLARPLGAEQY
TRBV29-1	-	SVALTDREQY
TRBV5-1	once	ASSATSGSSSYNEQF
TRBV11-2	-	ASSLEPLPGSEQY
TRBV11-2	-	ASSSQTDFTDTQY
TRBV28	-	ASSFLRGGYEQY
TRBV5-1	-	ASRRGTAEDTGELF
TRBV18	-	ASSPNLEGHFQETQY
TRBV19	-	ASSISAGMDGYT
TRBV29-1	-	SVEVSPYSEQF
TRBV5-8	-	ASSSKQVFNQPQH
TRBV19	few	ASSILAGAPYEQY
TRBV28	few	ASLNGGSSNQPQH
TRBV19	few	ASSSHSSIMNTEAF
TRBV28	-	ASWGQGDYGYT
TRBV5-4	once	ASRPGLAGGSSYNEQF
TRBV4-1	-	ASSLIDFVGDEQF
TRBV10-3	-	AISEYPGDNGYT
TRBV7-2	-	ASSLSLRTDTQY
TRBV9	-	ASTREGRGEQY
TRBV19	-	ASSIRGMNTGELF
TRBV19	-	AGKDRPNTDTQY
TRBV19	-	ASSIGGRIADTQY